This entry concerns a single T cell receptor beta chain. A single count supports this clonotype. Its antigen is not yet known. Base qualities are not provided; no much larger clone lies one nucleotide away. A solitary read yields weak support. The library was produced with PCR. DNA from cultured CD4+ T cells underwent TCR sequencing with the Oncomine TCR Beta short-read assay at the Johns Hopkins FTIC core. Genomic DNA was extracted from the cultured CD4+ T cells with the QIAamp micro DNA kit. Oncomine TCR Beta libraries from cultured CD4+ T cells were pooled using unique dual indexes and sequenced on an Illumina iSeq 100. Processing in the source paper ran as follows. Non-productive sequences were filtered out, and CDR3s that did not start with C, did not end with F or W, or were shorter than 7 amino acids were discarded. The MANAFEST web application identified antigen-specific clonotypes by comparing peptide-stimulated wells against reference wells and other culture wells. For a clone to be called positive, the clone needed an FDR below 0.05, an odds ratio above 5, and a productive frequency above 0.1% in at least two of three replicate wells. A clonotype counted as cross-reactive if it showed significant expansion both in the SARS-CoV-2 spike wells and in at least one common cold coronavirus spike condition. CDR3 homology was assessed with Levenshtein distances (stringdist) and unrooted phylogenetic trees (ape) in R version 3.6.1. TCRdb reprocessing: public reads trimmed at Q25 with fastp, clones called with MiXCR, in-frame beta chains kept. Entries that share a CDR3 protein sequence are merged under the most common genes and DNA. The V and J calls follow TCRdb's processing rather than the paper's. The sample profile shows around 14,000 distinct CDR3 sequences; more than 45% of them were found once. The biggest ten clones account for 10% to 15% of the sample.

The data derive from a study of vaccination and CD4 T cells after COVID-19 (dated by TCRdb to the early 2020s). General notes on the study: Convalescent patients had a positive SARS-CoV-2 result on nasal swab PCR, and of these patients, some ten had mild disease and one had severe disease. Post-vaccine blood samples were collected a median of 72 days after the second vaccine dose, ranging from about 12 to 241 days. Two doses of either the Pfizer-BioNTech BNT162b2 vaccine (n=8) or the Moderna mRNA-1273 vaccine (n=2) were administered to participants. In control cultures, a CEFX viral epitope pool was used as positive control, an HIV-1 Nef peptide pool was used as negative control, or no peptide was added. In around nine COVID-19 convalescent patients and several infection-naive healthy vaccine recipients, the spike-specific CD4+ TCR repertoire before mRNA vaccination was compared with the repertoire after mRNA vaccination. For stimulating the cultures, overlapping spike peptide pools were used, derived from SARS-CoV-2 as well as from the common cold coronaviruses HCoV-NL63, HCoV-OC43 and HCoV-229E. Six males and four females were included in the convalescent cohort, with two Hispanic individuals, seven Caucasians, two Asians and one multiracial person represented. Post-COVID blood samples were collected from convalescent patients a median of around 100 days after diagnosis, with a range of about 30 to 180 days. Points the paper makes about the study in general: An increase in the median number of SARS-CoV-2-reactive clonotypes from around 20 after infection to 35 to 40 after vaccination was observed, but the change was not found to be significant. In convalescent patients, nearly all vaccine-specific clones (304 of 307) were found to be mono-reactive for SARS-CoV-2 spike rather than cross-reactive with common cold coronaviruses. Relatively few convalescent patients were included in the study, and early timepoints after natural infection were not analyzed. In convalescent patients, a median approximately 86% of post-vaccine SARS-CoV-2-reactive clones were detected only after vaccination, and vaccine-specific priming was suggested by this finding.

Reading the germline V gene gives CDR1 MNHNS and CDR2 SASEGT. The germline ends are 6 bases apart after V is trimmed by 7 bases and J by 0 bases. Including cysteine and phenylalanine, the CDR3 has 12 amino acids. Left in the record is the CDR3 DNA by itself, 36 bases read in frame from the first base. This specimen's treatment or condition label, per the study, means: approximately 9-day PBMC culture with coronavirus spike peptide pools or control peptides (ViraFEST assay). The ViraFEST assay was used in the study, in which antigen-specific T cells were expanded with peptide pools and expanded clonotypes were subsequently identified by TCR sequencing. The positive SARS-CoV-2 PCR tests of the convalescent patients were dated from March to December 2020, before the Alpha, Beta and Delta variants emerged in the United States. PBMCs were cultured at under 2.5 million per well in IMDM supplemented with approximately 5.3% human AB serum and 10 IU/ml IL-2, with about 10 ug/ml peptide pools added. Half of the culture medium was replaced with fresh IL-2-containing medium on days 3 and 7. Once the cells had been in culture for 10 days, the EasySep CD4+ T cell isolation kit was used to isolate CD4+ T cells by negative selection. PBMCs were separated from whole blood using Ficoll-Paque Plus gradient centrifugation and then either used fresh or cryopreserved at -140C. Culture conditions were generally each tested in triplicate wells.

The TCR sequence derives from a human donor who had recovered from COVID-19. Sequenced sample: CD4+ T cells from blood, cultured in vitro. This sequence uses TRBV6-1 and TRBJ2-5; tentative D gene TRBD1, with 5 bases matching. The CDR3 reads as follows: CASTGNQETQYF. At the DNA level, the sequence is TGTGCCAGCACAGGGAACCAAGAGACCCAGTACTTC.